This is a list of T cell receptor beta chains from one sample in a study of regulatory dendritic cells for organ transplantation. These receptors have no known antigen. TCRdb keeps only in-frame clones here, not all; method: immunoSEQ multiplex PCR. The repertoire consists of about 21,000 clones, with over 75% occurring once and the leading ten covering 0.65% to 0.8%. Input material: naive CD4+ T cells from blood cultured with regulatory dendritic cells. These receptors all stem from a human donor in good health. CDR3s include the opening cysteine and the closing phenylalanine or tryptophan. The D gene is left open where the match is weak.

J	D	V	DNA	CDR3
TRBJ2-7	TRBD2	TRBV7-9	TGTGCCAGCAGCTTAGGGGCTAGCGGGCGGAGAACAGGCATCTACGAGCAGTACTTC	CASSLGASGRRTGIYEQYF
TRBJ2-4	NA	TRBV18	TGTGCCAGCTCCCCCGGTCAAAACATTCAGTACTTC	CASSPGQNIQYF
TRBJ1-4	NA	TRBV2	TGTGCCAGCAGTGTTGAGGACAGCGGGTACGAAAAACTGTTTTTT	CASSVEDSGYEKLFF
TRBJ1-3	NA	TRBV6-1	TGTGCCAGCAGTGCACGGGGGGCCCAGACAACTGGAAACACCATATATTTT	CASSARGAQTTGNTIYF
TRBJ2-7	NA	TRBV5-1	TGCGCCAGCAGCTTGGACTTGTATGTCGGATACGAGCAGTACTTC	CASSLDLYVGYEQYF
TRBJ2-1	TRBD2	TRBV27	TGTGCCAGCAGTCTACCCGGGACTAGCGGGAGGGCCAAGTTCTTC	CASSLPGTSGRAKFF
TRBJ2-5	NA	TRBV27	TGTGCCAGCAGTTTACGTCAAGAGCAGGGGAGGATCCAAGAGACCCAGTACTTC	CASSLRQEQGRIQETQYF
TRBJ2-7	NA	TRBV6-5	TGTGCCAGCAGTCCCCGGCCCTTTAGGGTCTACGAGCAGTACTTC	CASSPRPFRVYEQYF
TRBJ2-1	TRBD2	TRBV7-9	TGTGCCAGCAGCTACCCGGGACTAGTCGTCAATGAGCAGTTCTTC	CASSYPGLVVNEQFF
TRBJ2-5	NA	TRBV7-2	TGTGCCAGCAGCCGCGGACAGAGGGAGACCCAGTACTTC	CASSRGQRETQYF
TRBJ2-5	NA	TRBV7-2	TGTGCCAGCAGCTTAGCTCGAGAGACCCAGTACTTC	CASSLARETQYF
TRBJ1-1	NA	TRBV18	TGTGCCAGCTCACCCGGAACTGAAGCTTTCTTT	CASSPGTEAFF
TRBJ1-3	TRBD1	TRBV5-1	TGCGCCAGGATGAGGGACAGGTCATTTCGCAGAAACACCATATATTTT	CARMRDRSFRRNTIYF
TRBJ2-2	TRBD2	TRBV18	TGTGCCAGCTCACCATTTACCGGGACTAGTACCACCGGGGAGCTGTTTTTT	CASSPFTGTSTTGELFF
TRBJ2-5	NA	TRBV7-3	TGTGCCAGCGGATTTAAGGGTGAGAAGACCCAGTACTTC	CASGFKGEKTQYF
TRBJ2-2	NA	TRBV7-2	TGTGCCAGCAGCTTAGTCGCGGGGACCGGGGAGCTGTTTTTT	CASSLVAGTGELFF
TRBJ2-1	TRBD2	TRBV5-1	TGCGCCAGCAGCTGGACTAGCGGGAGCTCCTACAATGAGCAGTTCTTC	CASSWTSGSSYNEQFF